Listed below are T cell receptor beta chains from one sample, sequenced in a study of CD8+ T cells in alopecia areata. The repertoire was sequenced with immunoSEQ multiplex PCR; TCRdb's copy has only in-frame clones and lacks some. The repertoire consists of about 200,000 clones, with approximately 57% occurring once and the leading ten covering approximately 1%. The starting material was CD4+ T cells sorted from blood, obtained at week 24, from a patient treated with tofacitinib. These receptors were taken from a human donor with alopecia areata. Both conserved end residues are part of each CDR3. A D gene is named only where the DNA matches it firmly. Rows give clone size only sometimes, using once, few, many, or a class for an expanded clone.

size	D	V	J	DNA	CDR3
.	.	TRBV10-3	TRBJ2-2	TGTGCCATCAGTGACCCGGAAGATTATTTGGCCGGGGAGCTGTTTTTT	CAISDPEDYLAGELFF
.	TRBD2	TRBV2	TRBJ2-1	TGTGCCAGCAGAGGGACTAGGTCCGCCAATGAGCAGTTCTTC	CASRGTRSANEQFF
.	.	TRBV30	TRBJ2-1	TGTGCCTGGAGGGGTAGCAATGAGCAGTTCTTC	CAWRGSNEQFF
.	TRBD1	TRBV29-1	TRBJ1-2	TGCAGCGTCGCCGGGACAGGAGATAACTATGGCTACACCTTC	CSVAGTGDNYGYTF
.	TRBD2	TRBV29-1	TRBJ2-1	TGCAGCGCCTCAGCGGGGGGCCCCTATACTGAGCAGTTCTTC	CSASAGGPYTEQFF
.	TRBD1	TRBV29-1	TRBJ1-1	TGCAGCGTTTTACAGGGGTTAACTGAAGCTTTCTTT	CSVLQGLTEAFF
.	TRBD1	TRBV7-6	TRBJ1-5	TGTGCCAGCAGCCCATGGGACAGGGGCCAGCCCCAGCATTTT	CASSPWDRGQPQHF
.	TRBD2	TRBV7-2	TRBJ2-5	TGTGCCAGCAGCTTATCCCGAGGGTTAGCGGGGGAGACCCAGTACTTC	CASSLSRGLAGETQYF
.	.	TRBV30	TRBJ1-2	TGTGCCTGGAGTGACAGGGTGGAAGGCTACACCTTC	CAWSDRVEGYTF
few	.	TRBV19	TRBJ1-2	TGTGCCAGTAGTGGTCAAGGGGAGCGTGGGTATGGCTACACCTTC	CASSGQGERGYGYTF
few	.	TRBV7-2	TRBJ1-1	TGTGCCAGCAGCTTCTCGAGACTGAGCGGTGAAGCTTTCTTT	CASSFSRLSGEAFF
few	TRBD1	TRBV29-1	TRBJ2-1	TGCAGCGCCGCAGGTGGGACAGGGGTCAATGAGCAGTTCTTC	CSAAGGTGVNEQFF
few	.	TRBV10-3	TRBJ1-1	TGTGCCATCGCCCGAGGGGTCGATAACACTGAAGCTTTCTTT	CAIARGVDNTEAFF
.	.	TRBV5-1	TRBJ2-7	TGCGCCAGCAGCTTCGAAGGACAGCACTACGAGCAGTACTTC	CASSFEGQHYEQYF
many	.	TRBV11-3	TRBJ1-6	TGTGCCAGCAGCCTAAACGCCGGGCCCCTCCACTTT	CASSLNAGPLHF
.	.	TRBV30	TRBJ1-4	TGTGCCTGGAGTGTTGGGACGGCGGGAGAAAAACTGTTTTTT	CAWSVGTAGEKLFF